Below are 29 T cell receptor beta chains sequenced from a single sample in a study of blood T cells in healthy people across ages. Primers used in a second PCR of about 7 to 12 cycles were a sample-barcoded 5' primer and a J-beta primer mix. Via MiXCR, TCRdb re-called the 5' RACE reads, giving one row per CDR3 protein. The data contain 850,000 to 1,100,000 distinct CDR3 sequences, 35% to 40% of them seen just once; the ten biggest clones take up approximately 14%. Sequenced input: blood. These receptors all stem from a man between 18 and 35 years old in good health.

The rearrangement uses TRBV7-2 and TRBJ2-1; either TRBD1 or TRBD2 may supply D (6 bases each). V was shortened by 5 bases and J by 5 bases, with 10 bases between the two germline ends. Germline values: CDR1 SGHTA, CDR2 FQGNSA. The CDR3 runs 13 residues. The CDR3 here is CASSRGADNEQFF. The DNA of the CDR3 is TGTGCCAGCAGCAGGGGGGCAGACAATGAGCAGTTCTTC.

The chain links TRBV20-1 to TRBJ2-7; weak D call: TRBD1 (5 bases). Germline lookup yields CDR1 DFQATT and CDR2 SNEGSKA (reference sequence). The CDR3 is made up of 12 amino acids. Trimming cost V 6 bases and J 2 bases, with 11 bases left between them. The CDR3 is CSAASGPYEQYF. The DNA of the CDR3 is TGCAGTGCCGCCTCAGGGCCCTACGAGCAGTACTTC.

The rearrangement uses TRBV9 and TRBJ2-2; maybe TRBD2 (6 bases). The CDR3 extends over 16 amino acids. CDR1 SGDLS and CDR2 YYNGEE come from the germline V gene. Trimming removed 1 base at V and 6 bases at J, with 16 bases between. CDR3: CASSVSQGGGPGELFF. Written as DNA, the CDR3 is TGTGCCAGCAGCGTAAGTCAGGGAGGAGGTCCCGGGGAGCTGTTTTTT.

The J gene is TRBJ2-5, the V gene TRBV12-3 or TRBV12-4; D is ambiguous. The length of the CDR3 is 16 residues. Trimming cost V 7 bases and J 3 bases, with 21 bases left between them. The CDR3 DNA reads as TGTGCCAGCATCCCCGGGCAGAGCTATCTTGAAGAGACCCAGTACTTC. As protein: CASIPGQSYLEETQYF.

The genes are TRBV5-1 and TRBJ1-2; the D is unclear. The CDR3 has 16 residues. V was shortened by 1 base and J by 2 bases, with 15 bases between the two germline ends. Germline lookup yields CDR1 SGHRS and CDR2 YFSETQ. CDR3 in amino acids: CASSLSPNHPNYGYTF. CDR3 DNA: TGCGCCAGCAGCTTGTCACCCAATCATCCCAACTATGGCTACACCTTC. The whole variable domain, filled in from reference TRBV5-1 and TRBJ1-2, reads KAGVTQTPRYLIKTRGQQVTLSCSPISGHRSVSWYQQTPGQGLQFLFEYFSETQRNKGNFPGRFSGRQFSNSRSEMNVSTLELGDSALYLCASSLSPNHPNYGYTFGSGTRLTVV.

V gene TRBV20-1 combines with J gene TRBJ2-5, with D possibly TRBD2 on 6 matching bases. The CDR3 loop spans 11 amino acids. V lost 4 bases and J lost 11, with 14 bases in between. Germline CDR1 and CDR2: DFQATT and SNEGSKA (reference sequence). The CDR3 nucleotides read TGCAGTGCTACCTATCCACGGGAGCAGTACTTC. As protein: CSATYPREQYF.

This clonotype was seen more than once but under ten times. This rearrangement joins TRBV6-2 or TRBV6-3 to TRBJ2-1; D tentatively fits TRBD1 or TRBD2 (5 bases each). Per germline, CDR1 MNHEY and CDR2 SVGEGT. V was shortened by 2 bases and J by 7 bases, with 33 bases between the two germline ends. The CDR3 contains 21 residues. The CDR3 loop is CASSYRKSAWNRDQTWNEQFF. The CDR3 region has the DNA TGTGCCAGCAGTTACCGGAAGAGTGCCTGGAACCGGGACCAAACGTGGAATGAGCAGTTCTTC.

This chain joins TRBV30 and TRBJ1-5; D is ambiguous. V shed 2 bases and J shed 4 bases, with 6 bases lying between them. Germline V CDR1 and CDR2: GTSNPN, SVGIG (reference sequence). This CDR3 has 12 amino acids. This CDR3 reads CAWSTKNQPQHF. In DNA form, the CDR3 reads TGTGCCTGGAGTACAAAGAATCAGCCCCAGCATTTT. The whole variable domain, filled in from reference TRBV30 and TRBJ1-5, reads SQTIHQWPATLVQPVGSPLSLECTVEGTSNPNLYWYRQAAGRGLQLLFYSVGIGQISSEVPQNLSASRPQDRQFILSSKKLLLSDSGFYLCAWSTKNQPQHFGDGTRLSIL.

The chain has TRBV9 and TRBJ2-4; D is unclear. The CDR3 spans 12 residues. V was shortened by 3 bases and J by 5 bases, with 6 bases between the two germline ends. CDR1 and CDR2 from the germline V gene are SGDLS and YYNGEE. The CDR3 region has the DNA TGTGCCAGCAGCGGGAAAGAAAACATTCAGTACTTC. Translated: CASSGKENIQYF.

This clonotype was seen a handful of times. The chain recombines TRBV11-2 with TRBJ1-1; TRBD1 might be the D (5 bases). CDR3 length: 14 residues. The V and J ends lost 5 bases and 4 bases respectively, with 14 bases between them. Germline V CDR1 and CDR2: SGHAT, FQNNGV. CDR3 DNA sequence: TGTGCCAGCAGCCCTGGGGGGAGAGGCACTGAAGCTTTCTTT. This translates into CASSPGGRGTEAFF.

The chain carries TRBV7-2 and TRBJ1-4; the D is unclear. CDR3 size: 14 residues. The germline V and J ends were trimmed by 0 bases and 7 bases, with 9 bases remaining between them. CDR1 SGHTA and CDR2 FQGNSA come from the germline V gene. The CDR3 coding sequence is TGTGCCAGCAGCTTAGCGAGTAGTTCTGAAAAACTGTTTTTT. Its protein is CASSLASSSEKLFF.

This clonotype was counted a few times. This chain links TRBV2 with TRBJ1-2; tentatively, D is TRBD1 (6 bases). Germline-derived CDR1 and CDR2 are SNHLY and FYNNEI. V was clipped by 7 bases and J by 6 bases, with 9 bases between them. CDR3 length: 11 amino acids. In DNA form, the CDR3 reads TGTGCCAGCAAGGGGGATCATGGCTACACCTTC. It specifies CASKGDHGYTF.

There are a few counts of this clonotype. CDR3 sequence: CSDLTGAGEQFF. Written as DNA, the CDR3 is TGCAGCGACCTCACAGGGGCGGGTGAGCAGTTCTTC. V usage is TRBV29-1 and J usage is TRBJ2-1, with 7 bases fitting TRBD1. Trimming took 7 bases from V and 9 from J; bases not matched to a gene: 9. Germline lookup yields CDR1 SQVTM and CDR2 ANQGSEA. CDR3 length equals 12 residues.

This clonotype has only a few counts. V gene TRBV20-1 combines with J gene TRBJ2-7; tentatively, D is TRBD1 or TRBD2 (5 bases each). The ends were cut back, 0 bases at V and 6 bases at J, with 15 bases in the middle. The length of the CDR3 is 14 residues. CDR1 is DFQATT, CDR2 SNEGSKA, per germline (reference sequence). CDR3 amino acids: CSARDWGGGTEQYF. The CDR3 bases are TGCAGTGCTAGAGATTGGGGTGGGGGAACCGAGCAGTACTTC.

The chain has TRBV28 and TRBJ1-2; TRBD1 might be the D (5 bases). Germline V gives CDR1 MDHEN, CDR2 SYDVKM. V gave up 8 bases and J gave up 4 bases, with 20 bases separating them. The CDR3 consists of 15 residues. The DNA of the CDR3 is TGTGCCAGCTACCAGGGAGGTTTTCGGGGCTATGGCTACACCTTC. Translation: CASYQGGFRGYGYTF.

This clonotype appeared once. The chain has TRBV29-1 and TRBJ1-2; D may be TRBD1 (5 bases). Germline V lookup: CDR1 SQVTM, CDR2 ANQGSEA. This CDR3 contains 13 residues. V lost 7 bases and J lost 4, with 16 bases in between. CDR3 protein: CSADTLGGYGYTF. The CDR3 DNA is TGCAGCGCCGATACCCTGGGGGGCTATGGCTACACCTTC.

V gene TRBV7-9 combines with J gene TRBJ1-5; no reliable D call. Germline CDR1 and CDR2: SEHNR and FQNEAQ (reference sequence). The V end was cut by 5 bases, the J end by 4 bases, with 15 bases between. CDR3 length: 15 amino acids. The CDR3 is CASSRTEGLNQPQHF. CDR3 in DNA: TGTGCCAGCAGCCGTACGGAGGGTTTGAATCAGCCCCAGCATTTT.

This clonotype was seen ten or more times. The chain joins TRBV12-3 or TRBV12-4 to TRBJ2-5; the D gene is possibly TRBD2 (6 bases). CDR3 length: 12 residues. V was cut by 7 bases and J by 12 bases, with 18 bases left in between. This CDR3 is CASTTRAGNEYF. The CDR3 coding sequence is TGTGCCAGCACCACTCGGGCGGGGAATGAGTACTTC.

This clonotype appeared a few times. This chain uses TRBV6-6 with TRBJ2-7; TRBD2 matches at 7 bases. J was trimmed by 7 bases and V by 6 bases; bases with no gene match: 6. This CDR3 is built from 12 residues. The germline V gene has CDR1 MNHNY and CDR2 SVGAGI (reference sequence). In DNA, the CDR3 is TGTGCCAGCAGCTTCGGGGGGAGGGAGCAGTACTTC. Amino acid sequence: CASSFGGREQYF.

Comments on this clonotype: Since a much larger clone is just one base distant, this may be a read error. CDR3 DNA sequence: TGTGCCAGCAGCTTGTCGCCAATCTCCTACAATGAGCAGTACTTC. It yields the protein CASSLSPISYNEQYF. The V and J genes are TRBV7-2 and TRBJ2-7; D unresolved. There are 15 residues in the CDR3. Trimming shortened V by 3 bases and J by 7 bases, and 19 bases separated the two germline ends. Germline CDR1 reads SGHTA; CDR2 reads FQGNSA.

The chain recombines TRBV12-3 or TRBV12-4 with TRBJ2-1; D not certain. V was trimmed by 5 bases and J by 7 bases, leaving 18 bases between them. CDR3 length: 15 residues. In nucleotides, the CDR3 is TGTGCCAGCAGTCCACGCCCCCCGGCCGTAAATGAGCAGTTCTTC. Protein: CASSPRPPAVNEQFF.

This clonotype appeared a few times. Here the CDR3 reads CASSPQEGLAGSVGNEQFF. CDR3 DNA: TGTGCCAGCAGCCCCCAAGAGGGACTAGCGGGGTCGGTTGGCAATGAGCAGTTCTTC. This chain links TRBV4-2 with TRBJ2-1; 13 nucleotides align to TRBD2. V lost 4 bases to trimming and J lost 6 bases; unmatched junction nucleotides: 15. CDR3 size: 19 residues. The V gene's germline CDR1 is LGHNA and CDR2 YNFKEQ.

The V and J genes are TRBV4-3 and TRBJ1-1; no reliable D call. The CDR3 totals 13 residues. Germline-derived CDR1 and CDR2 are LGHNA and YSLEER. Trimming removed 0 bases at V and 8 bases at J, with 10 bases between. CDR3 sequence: CASSQDGVREAFF. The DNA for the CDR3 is TGCGCCAGCAGCCAAGATGGGGTCAGAGAAGCTTTCTTT.

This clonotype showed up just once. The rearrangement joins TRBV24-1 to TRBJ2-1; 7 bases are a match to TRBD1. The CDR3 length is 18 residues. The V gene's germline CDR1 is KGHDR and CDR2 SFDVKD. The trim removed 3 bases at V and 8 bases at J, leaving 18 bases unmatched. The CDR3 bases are TGTGCCACCAGTGATGCGTCTCAACAGGGGCGGGCGATCGATGAGCAGTTCTTC. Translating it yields CATSDASQQGRAIDEQFF.

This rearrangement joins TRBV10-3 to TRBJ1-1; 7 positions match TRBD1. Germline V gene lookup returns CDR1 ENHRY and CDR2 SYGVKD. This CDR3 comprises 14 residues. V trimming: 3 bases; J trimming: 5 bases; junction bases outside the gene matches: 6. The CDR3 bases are TGTGCCATCAGTGATTACAGGGGAGGGACTGAAGCTTTCTTT. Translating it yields CAISDYRGGTEAFF.

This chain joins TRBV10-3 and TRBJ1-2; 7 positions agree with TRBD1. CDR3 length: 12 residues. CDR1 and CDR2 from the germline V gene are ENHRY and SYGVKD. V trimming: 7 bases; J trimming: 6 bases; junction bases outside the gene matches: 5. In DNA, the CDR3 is TGTGCCATCAACAGGGGTGCCGATGGCTACACCTTC. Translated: CAINRGADGYTF.

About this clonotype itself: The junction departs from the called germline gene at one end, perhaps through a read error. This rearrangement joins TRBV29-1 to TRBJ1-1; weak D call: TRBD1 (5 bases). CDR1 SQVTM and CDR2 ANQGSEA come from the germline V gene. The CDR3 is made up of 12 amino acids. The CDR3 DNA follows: TGCAGCGTGGGGGGTGTGAACACTAAAGCTTTCTTT. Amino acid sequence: CSVGGVNTKAFF.

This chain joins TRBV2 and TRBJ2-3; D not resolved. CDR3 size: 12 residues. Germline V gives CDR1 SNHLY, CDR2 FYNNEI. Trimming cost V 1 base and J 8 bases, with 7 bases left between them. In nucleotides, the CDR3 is TGTGCCAGCAGTGAAGGGGCTGGTACGCAGTATTTT. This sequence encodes CASSEGAGTQYF.

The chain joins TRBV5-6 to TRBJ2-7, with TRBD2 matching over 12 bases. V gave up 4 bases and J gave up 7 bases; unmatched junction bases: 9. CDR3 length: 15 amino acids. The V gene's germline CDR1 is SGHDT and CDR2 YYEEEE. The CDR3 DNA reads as TGTGCCAGCAGCCTGAGACTAGCGGGGGTCAATGAGCAGTACTTC. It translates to CASSLRLAGVNEQYF.